A single sample gave rise to the 30 T cell receptor beta chains below, sequenced in a study of shared clonotypes between healthy human individuals. Assay: immunoSEQ multiplex PCR; the TCRdb copy retains only in-frame clones and omits some. The table lists about 490,000 clones, around 80% of them singletons. Material: PBMCs. The receptors originated from a woman aged 40 to 50 in good health. Some clones in this sample may be carry-over from other donors' samples.

The rearrangement joins TRBV15 to TRBJ2-5, with D hard to call. From germline, CDR1 is LNHNV and CDR2 YYDKDF (reference sequence). V was clipped by 0 bases and J by 7 bases, with 12 bases between them. This CDR3 comprises 14 residues. Written as DNA, the CDR3 is TGTGCCACCAGCAGAGATTGGCCCCCCGCGACCCAGTACTTC. Translating gives CATSRDWPPATQYF.

The chain recombines TRBV7-2 with TRBJ2-3; TRBD1 aligns across 8 bases. This CDR3 is 14 amino acids long. The germline V gene encodes CDR1 SGHTA and CDR2 FQGNSA. V gave up 6 bases and J gave up 3 bases; unmatched junction bases: 5. The CDR3 DNA is TGTGCCAGCAGACGGACAGGGAAGACAGATACGCAGTATTTT. Translating it yields CASRRTGKTDTQYF.

This clone was seen more than once but under ten times. At the DNA level, this CDR3 is encoded by other sequences in the same sample as well. This sequence joins TRBV6-5 and TRBJ1-4; a weak D match, TRBD1 (6 bases). The germline CDR1 and CDR2 sequences are MNHEY and SVGAGI. The CDR3 runs to 15 residues. Trimming shortened V by 6 bases and J by 7 bases, and 18 bases separated the two germline ends. CDR3 residues: CASRLQGGGAEKLFF. The CDR3, as DNA: TGTGCCAGCAGGTTACAGGGAGGGGGGGCTGAAAAACTGTTTTTT.

This clone has only one observation. The junction differs from germline at one of its ends, possibly a read error. This CDR3 is also generated by other DNA sequences in the sample. The chain links TRBV25-1 to TRBJ1-5; 9 nucleotides align to TRBD1. Germline-derived CDR1 and CDR2 are MGHDK and SYGVNS. The CDR3 extends over 17 amino acids. This CDR3 is CASSESDQTGGNQPQHF. The CDR3 DNA reads TGTGCCAGCAGTGAATCGGATCAGACAGGGGGTAATCAGCCCCAGCACTTT.

V usage is TRBV11-2 and J usage is TRBJ2-7; 7 positions match TRBD1. The CDR3 contains 14 residues. V shed 5 bases and J 3 bases; nucleotides not matched to a gene: 7. Germline V gene data show CDR1 as SGHAT and CDR2 as FQNNGV. The CDR3 DNA sequence: TGTGCCAGCAGCCCGCTTGCAGGGGGCTACGAGCAGTACTTC. This sequence encodes CASSPLAGGYEQYF.

This sequence joins TRBV7-9 and TRBJ1-4, with D perhaps TRBD1 (5 bases). Trimming pared 1 base from V and 6 bases from J, leaving 21 bases between. The CDR3 spans 18 residues. Germline V CDR1 and CDR2: SEHNR, FQNEAQ (reference sequence). The chain's CDR3 is CASSLGDGGFSTDEKLFF. In DNA, the CDR3 is TGTGCCAGCAGCTTAGGGGACGGGGGTTTCAGCACTGATGAAAAACTGTTTTTT.

The genes are TRBV28 and TRBJ2-7; 7 nucleotides match TRBD2. CDR1 is MDHEN and CDR2 is SYDVKM in the germline V gene. There are 14 residues in the CDR3. The junction had 11 bases not matched to a gene; V was cut back by 5 bases and J by 7 bases. The CDR3 DNA sequence: TGTGCCAGCAGTAGCGGGGACCGGGAGTGGGAGCAGTACTTC. Amino acid sequence: CASSSGDREWEQYF.

The chain employs TRBV19 and TRBJ1-3; D may be TRBD1 (6 bases). V lost 9 bases and J lost 0, with 15 bases in between. The germline gives CDR1 LNHDA, CDR2 SQIVND (reference sequence). The CDR3 has 15 residues. DNA for the CDR3: TGTGCCAGCTCCCAGGGGCCCAGCTCTGGAAACACCATATATTTT. It is translated as CASSQGPSSGNTIYF.

The chain uses TRBV7-3 and TRBJ2-3; 7 bases agree with TRBD1. Germline CDR1 reads SGHTA; CDR2 reads FQGTGA. The J segment lost 0 bases and the V segment lost 0 bases, leaving 0 bases of the junction unmatched. The CDR3 has 15 amino acids. DNA of the CDR3: TGTGCCAGCAGCTTAACGGGACAGAGCACAGATACGCAGTATTTT. Translating gives CASSLTGQSTDTQYF. Full variable domain (missing parts from reference TRBV7-3 and TRBJ2-3): GAGVSQTPSNKVTEKGKYVELRCDPISGHTALYWYRQSLGQGPEFLIYFQGTGAADDSGLPNDRFFAVRPEGSVSTLKIQRTERGDSAVYLCASSLTGQSTDTQYFGPGTRLTVL.

The V and J genes are TRBV18 and TRBJ2-2; 10 positions match TRBD1. With V trimmed by 3 bases and J by 5 bases, 3 bases remained unmatched. The CDR3 contains 15 residues. The germline V gene has CDR1 KGHSH and CDR2 LQKENI. The CDR3 DNA reads as TGTGCCAGCTCACCGGACAGGGGGAGTACCGGGGAGCTGTTTTTT. Translated, it gives CASSPDRGSTGELFF.

The chain links TRBV4-1 to TRBJ2-1; D could derive from TRBD1 or TRBD2 (6 bases each). There are 16 residues in the CDR3. Trimming pared 3 bases from V and 2 bases from J, leaving 14 bases between. Germline lookup yields CDR1 MGHRA and CDR2 YSYEKL. The CDR3 here is CASSQGRDTAYNEQFF. The CDR3 region has the DNA TGCGCCAGCAGCCAGGGGCGGGACACGGCCTACAATGAGCAGTTCTTC.

The J gene is TRBJ2-1, the V gene TRBV6-1, with D possibly matching TRBD2 (6 bases). CDR3 length: 14 residues. V was clipped by 5 bases and J by 10 bases, with 18 bases between them. Germline V gives CDR1 MNHNS, CDR2 SASEGT. CDR3 DNA: TGTGCCAGCAGTTCCGCTTCCGGGAGCTGGGAGCAGTTCTTC. The encoded protein is CASSSASGSWEQFF.

The J gene is TRBJ2-3, the V gene TRBV28; D not certain. Germline assignment: CDR1 MDHEN and CDR2 SYDVKM. CDR3 size: 13 residues. V was trimmed by 2 bases and J by 9 bases, leaving 12 bases between them. The CDR3 protein is CASSLGRTGTQYF. The CDR3 DNA is TGTGCCAGCAGTTTAGGGCGTACGGGCACGCAGTATTTT.

This sequence joins TRBV5-6 and TRBJ1-1; 7 positions agree with TRBD1. V trimming: 4 bases; J trimming: 4 bases; junction bases outside the gene matches: 10. The CDR3 extends over 15 amino acids. Germline values: CDR1 SGHDT, CDR2 YYEEEE. Here the CDR3 DNA reads TGTGCCAGCAGCGCGCGGACAGGAGGGAGCACTGAAGCTTTCTTT. Translation gives CASSARTGGSTEAFF.

V and J are TRBV2 and TRBJ2-1, with D unclear. Trimming removed 6 bases from V and 9 bases from J, with 12 bases in between. CDR1 and CDR2 from the germline V gene are SNHLY and FYNNEI. This CDR3 region has 12 residues. The CDR3 here is CASSPTRSEQFF. For the CDR3, the DNA is TGTGCCAGCAGCCCAACCCGCAGTGAGCAGTTCTTC.

A remark on this clone: A far larger clone is one nucleotide away, so this likely arose from a read error. The same CDR3 arises from other DNA sequences in this sample as well. The chain employs TRBV25-1 and TRBJ1-5; D ambiguous. There are 15 residues in the CDR3. Germline CDR1 and CDR2: MGHDK and SYGVNS. V lost 6 bases to trimming and J lost 4 bases, with 16 bases between them. CDR3 amino acids: CASSPSVGSNQPQHF. The CDR3 DNA sequence: TGTGCCAGCAGCCCATCCGTGGGGAGTAATCAGCCCCAGCATTTT.

There are a few counts of this clone. The rearrangement joins TRBV7-2 to TRBJ2-1, with 7 bases matching TRBD1. Unmatched junction bases numbered 5, after V lost 6 bases and J lost 0 bases. The CDR3 consists of 15 residues. Looked up from germline, CDR1 is SGHTA and CDR2 is FQGNSA. CDR3 sequence reads: CASSWGQSSYNEQFF. The CDR3 DNA sequence: TGTGCCAGCAGTTGGGGACAGAGCTCCTACAATGAGCAGTTCTTC. The whole variable domain, filled in from reference TRBV7-2 and TRBJ2-1, reads GAGVSQSPSNKVTEKGKDVELRCDPISGHTALYWYRQSLGQGLEFLIYFQGNSAPDKSGLPSDRFSAERTGGSVSTLTIQRTQQEDSAVYLCASSWGQSSYNEQFFGPGTRLTVL.

V gene TRBV4-1 combines with J gene TRBJ2-7; 12 bases line up with TRBD2. The CDR3 is made up of 17 amino acids. Germline V gene data show CDR1 as MGHRA and CDR2 as YSYEKL. V lost 1 base and J lost 2; bases outside the gene matches: 6. CDR3: CASSQALLAGGTYEQYF. DNA of the CDR3: TGCGCCAGCAGCCAAGCCTTACTAGCGGGAGGAACCTACGAGCAGTACTTC.

Points on this clone: Other DNA sequences in this sample translate to the same CDR3. The genes are TRBV9 and TRBJ2-3; D call uncertain. CDR3 length: 15 amino acids. Per germline, CDR1 SGDLS and CDR2 YYNGEE. Trimming stripped 1 base from V and 5 bases from J, with 14 bases between. The CDR3 protein is CASSVSGYLGDTQYF. The CDR3 region has the DNA TGTGCCAGCAGCGTATCTGGGTATTTGGGAGATACGCAGTATTTT.

Only a few counts were recorded for this clone. This chain connects TRBV5-1 to TRBJ1-2; 7 positions match TRBD1. CDR1 is SGHRS, CDR2 YFSETQ, per germline. The CDR3 spans 13 residues. Trimming removed 3 bases from V and 6 bases from J; junction bases left unmatched: 5. This CDR3 reads CASSSPGQHGYTF. The CDR3 DNA follows: TGCGCCAGCAGCTCACCGGGACAGCATGGCTACACCTTC. Drawing the rest from reference TRBV5-1 and TRBJ1-2, the complete variable domain is KAGVTQTPRYLIKTRGQQVTLSCSPISGHRSVSWYQQTPGQGLQFLFEYFSETQRNKGNFPGRFSGRQFSNSRSEMNVSTLELGDSALYLCASSSPGQHGYTFGSGTRLTVV.

The CDR3 coding sequence is TGTGCCAGCAGCCTAACGGTCTCCTATTCGAGCTCCTACGAGCAGTACTTC. This sequence encodes CASSLTVSYSSSYEQYF. The V call is TRBV7-8, the J call TRBJ2-7; no clear D gene. The CDR3 is 17 amino acids. V was clipped by 5 bases and J by 0 bases, with 20 bases between them. CDR1 and CDR2 (germline): SGHVS, FQNEAQ.

The rearrangement joins TRBV18 to TRBJ1-2; D not resolved. There are 13 residues in the CDR3. The V end lost 3 bases, the J end lost 2 bases, and 7 bases lay between the germline ends. CDR1 is KGHSH, CDR2 LQKENI, per germline. The CDR3, as DNA: TGTGCCAGCTCACCTGGTGCAAACTATGGCTACACCTTC. Translation gives CASSPGANYGYTF. Full variable domain (remainder filled in from reference TRBV18 and TRBJ1-2): NAGVMQNPRHLVRRRGQEARLRCSPMKGHSHVYWYRQLPEEGLKFMVYLQKENIIDESGMPKERFSAEFPKEGPSILRIQQVVRGDSAAYFCASSPGANYGYTFGSGTRLTVV.

The V and J genes are TRBV13 and TRBJ2-3; no clear D gene. This CDR3 is built from 13 residues. The germline V gene encodes CDR1 PRHDT and CDR2 FYEKMQ (reference sequence). Trimming shortened V by 5 bases and J by 2 bases, and 8 bases separated the two germline ends. The CDR3 DNA reads as TGTGCCAGCAGCCTGAGATACACAGATACGCAGTATTTT. This gives the protein CASSLRYTDTQYF.

V and J are TRBV6-5 and TRBJ2-7; 11 bases are shared with TRBD1. After removal of 6 bases from V and 3 bases from J, the junction contained 7 bases not matched to a gene. CDR3 length equals 15 residues. The germline CDR1 and CDR2 sequences are MNHEY and SVGAGI. The CDR3 loop is CASSPGTGGVYEQYF. The CDR3 DNA reads as TGTGCCAGCAGCCCCGGGACAGGGGGAGTCTACGAGCAGTACTTC.

The V and J genes are TRBV7-2 and TRBJ2-7, with a weak D call TRBD1 (6 bases). V was pared by 8 bases and J by 5 bases, with 19 bases between. The germline gives CDR1 SGHTA, CDR2 FQGNSA. The CDR3 contains 14 residues. The CDR3 DNA is TGTGCCAGCGGCCGGGGACAACCCACCAACGAGCAGTACTTC. Its protein product is CASGRGQPTNEQYF.

This chain uses TRBV27 with TRBJ1-2, with D hard to call. Germline V gives CDR1 MNHEY, CDR2 SMNVEV (reference sequence). The CDR3 runs 14 residues. V was pared by 5 bases and J by 4 bases, with 14 bases between. CDR3 coding DNA: TGTGCCAGCAGTCCCCTACGGACGGCCTATGGCTACACCTTC. Amino acid sequence: CASSPLRTAYGYTF.

The chain recombines TRBV4-3 with TRBJ2-2, with TRBD2 matching over 11 bases. The CDR3 sequence is 19 residues long. CDR1 is LGHNA and CDR2 is YSLEER in the germline V gene. With V trimmed by 0 bases and J by 1 base, 7 bases remained unmatched. The CDR3 nucleotides read TGCGCCAGCAGCCAAGATCGACTAGCGGGATTGAAGAACACCGGGGAGCTGTTTTTT. Encoded protein: CASSQDRLAGLKNTGELFF.

This chain links TRBV7-2 with TRBJ2-1; no clear D. The germline V gene has CDR1 SGHTA and CDR2 FQGNSA. The CDR3 consists of 13 residues. The V and J ends lost 6 bases and 9 bases respectively, with 15 bases between them. CDR3 sequence reads: CASSLTFASEQFF. The DNA of the CDR3 is TGTGCCAGCAGTCTCACTTTTGCAAGTGAGCAGTTCTTC.

V and J are TRBV28 and TRBJ1-1; D uncertain. CDR1 is MDHEN and CDR2 is SYDVKM in the germline V gene. The CDR3 is 16 residues long. Trimming took off 1 base at V and 0 bases at J, with 12 bases between the two ends. The CDR3, as DNA: TGTGCCAGCAGTTTATTAGGGAAAGAGATGAACACTGAAGCTTTCTTT. Amino acids: CASSLLGKEMNTEAFF.

CDR3: CASSSPGGVTDTQYF. The CDR3 DNA sequence: TGTGCCAGCAGTTCCCCCGGGGGAGTCACAGATACGCAGTATTTT. The chain carries TRBV28 and TRBJ2-3; a weak D match, TRBD2 (6 bases). The V and J ends lost 4 bases and 2 bases respectively, with 13 bases between them. The CDR3 runs to 15 residues. Per the germline V gene, CDR1 is MDHEN and CDR2 is SYDVKM.